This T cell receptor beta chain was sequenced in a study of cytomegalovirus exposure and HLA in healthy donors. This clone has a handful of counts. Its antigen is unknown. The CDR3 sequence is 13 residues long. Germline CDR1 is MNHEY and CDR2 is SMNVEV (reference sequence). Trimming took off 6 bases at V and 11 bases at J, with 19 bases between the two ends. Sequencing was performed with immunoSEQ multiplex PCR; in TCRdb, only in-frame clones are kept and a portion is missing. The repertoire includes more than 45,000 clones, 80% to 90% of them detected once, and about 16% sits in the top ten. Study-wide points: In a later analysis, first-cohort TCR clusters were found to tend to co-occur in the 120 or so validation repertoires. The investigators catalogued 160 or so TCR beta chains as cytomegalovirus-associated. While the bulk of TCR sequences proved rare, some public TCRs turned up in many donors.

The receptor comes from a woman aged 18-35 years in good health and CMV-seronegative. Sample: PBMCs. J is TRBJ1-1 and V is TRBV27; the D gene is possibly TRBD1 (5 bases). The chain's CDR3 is CASSREPGLYAFF. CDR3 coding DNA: TGTGCCAGCAGCCGAGAGCCGGGACTGTACGCTTTCTTT.